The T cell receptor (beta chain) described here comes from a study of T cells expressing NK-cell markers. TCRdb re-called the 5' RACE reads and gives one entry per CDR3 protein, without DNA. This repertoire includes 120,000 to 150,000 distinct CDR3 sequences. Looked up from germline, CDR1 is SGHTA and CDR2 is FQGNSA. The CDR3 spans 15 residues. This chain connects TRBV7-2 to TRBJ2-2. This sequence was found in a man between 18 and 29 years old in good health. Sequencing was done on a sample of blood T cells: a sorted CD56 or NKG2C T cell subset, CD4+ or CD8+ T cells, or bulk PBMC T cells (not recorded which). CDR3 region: CATPTDLLNTGELFF.